The source of this TCR beta chain is a study of T cell repertoires in ileal Crohn's disease (dated by TCRdb to the late 2010s). Study-wide context: The median duration of disease was approximately 8.3 years, and at the time of surgery 35% of patients were active smokers. Every patient underwent surgery because of a complication, which was stricturing disease in roughly 60% of cases and penetrating disease in approximately 40%. Postoperative therapy was given to about half of the patients, with thiopurines administered to over 10 patients and anti-TNF agents administered to more than 15 patients. M0 samples were biopsies from the inflamed portion of the ileum in the surgical resection specimen. Roughly 500 nanograms of biopsy DNA per sample were submitted for commercial TCRB immunosequencing. TCR repertoire analysis was done in about 57 Crohn's disease patients from a prospective multicentre cohort. The study was conducted in parallel with a multicentre cohort that was designed to identify predictors of early endoscopic recurrence following ileocolonic resection. A Rutgeerts score higher than i0 was the definition used for endoscopic postoperative recurrence. A total of roughly 170 mucosal samples from roughly 50 patients were sequenced, with samples obtained at several locations on the surgical specimen and at postoperative endoscopy.

Receptor libraries were prepared by the immunoSEQ multiplex PCR assay. CDR3 regions were amplified from genomic DNA by Adaptive Biotechnology using a two-step, amplification bias-controlled multiplex PCR. Primers covering every V and J gene segment were used in the first PCR, while barcodes and Illumina adapters were added in the second PCR. An Illumina instrument was used to sequence the CDR3 libraries. In the authors' own workflow: The analysis drew on both the pipelines supplied by the vendor and custom analysis of the raw data in R/Bioconductor running R version 3.3.0. Clonality, which ranges from 0 to 1, was calculated as the inverse of the normalised Shannon entropy across all productive clones. High-frequency clones were defined as the share of the repertoire occupied by the top 100 clones, with only clones passing a 95% confidence test being retained. Repertoire diversity was measured with the Simpson index, and overlap between samples was measured with the Morisita-Horn index. Entries here come from immuneACCESS through TCRdb and include only in-frame sequences with V and J called. Some clones fail to appear in such tables; in the studies checked, an unresolved V gene covers under half of the shortfall, and the cause of the remainder is unknown. V and J calls plus clone size are reproduced from that table; the DNA served to infer D and trimming. The sample yields 13,000 to 15,000 clones; under 80% were counted once. Approximately 15% of the sample is taken by the ten largest.

CDR1 and CDR2, per the germline V gene, are SGDLS and YYNGEE. V lost 4 bases and J lost 4 bases; the stretch between them is 17 bases long. There are 15 amino acids in the CDR3, from cysteine to phenylalanine inclusive. Only the CDR3 region is kept as DNA, spanning 45 bases read in frame from base 1. Results the study describes overall, beyond this receptor: Only a subgroup of patients, of unstated size, had their mucosal CD4 and CD8 T cells sorted and sequenced. A significantly higher proportion of clonal expansions was observed in active smokers at surgery than in non-smokers (approximately 26% vs 20%, p=0.02). Sorted CD8 T cells carried more high-frequency clones than CD4 T cells, suggesting mucosal expansions were mainly CD8. Higher high-frequency clone percentages at surgery were associated with endoscopic recurrence; all patients with clonality above 26.8% (18/57) had recurrence.

The time point label of this sample denotes: inflamed ileum from the surgical specimen. Adults with ileal or ileocolonic Crohn's disease for whom ileocolonic resection was indicated were considered eligible. Whole ileal mucosal biopsies were kept frozen at -80 degrees C prior to DNA extraction. Genomic DNA was extracted from frozen whole biopsies with a TRizol-based method and quantified on a NanoDrop 2000 spectrophotometer. In regard to this clone: Its antigen target is currently unknown. There are no base qualities to consult, and no much larger clone falls within one base.

The TCR originated in an adult with Crohn's disease. The rearranged chain carries TRBV9 and TRBJ1-1; the D gene is perhaps TRBD1, on 5 matching bases. The sample comprised ileal tissue. The DNA sequence is given as TGTGCCAGCAGCAGGGCAGGGACGTCCGGCACTGAAGCTTTCTTT. Its product reads: CASSRAGTSGTEAFF.